This entry concerns a single TCR beta chain. Its antigen is currently not known. No base quality information exists; no much larger clone differs at one position. Inclusive of the bounding cysteine and phenylalanine, the CDR3 is 14 residues long. Just the 42-base CDR3 DNA is kept, in frame starting at base 1. Cut back by 5 bases and 3 bases, the V and J ends lie 9 bases apart. The germline V gene encodes CDR1 SGHRS and CDR2 YFSETQ. Libraries came from RT-PCR. TCRdb records Illumina HiSeq 2500 as the sequencer. TCRdb reprocessing: public reads trimmed at Q25 with fastp, clones called with MiXCR, in-frame beta chains kept. Every entry covers one CDR3 protein and lists the most common genes and DNA from its rows. The sample table records 500,000 to 650,000 distinct CDR3 sequences; approximately 7.1% of these occur just once. The leading ten clones occupy approximately 13% of the sample. This entry belongs to a study of response to subunit inactivated influenza vaccine (dated by TCRdb to between 2018 and 2020). Study-wide context: To follow how T cells responded to a trivalent subunit inactivated influenza vaccine, the researchers relied on deep quantitative profiling of the T cell receptor repertoire. Study-level results and caveats: The authors suggested that each seasonal influenza vaccination may recruit only a limited number of new T cells.

This sequence was found in a man between 50 and 75 years old who received an inactivated influenza vaccine. Donor details come from another sample of the same person, matched by shared clones. This specimen was PBMCs from blood, taken approximately 25 months after vaccination. This sequence uses TRBV5-1 and TRBJ2-6; the D element could tentatively be TRBD1 or TRBD2, as 5 bases agree for each. The CDR3 sequence is CASRGTGGANVLTF. The DNA is TGCGCCAGCAGAGGGACCGGTGGGGCCAACGTCCTGACTTTC.